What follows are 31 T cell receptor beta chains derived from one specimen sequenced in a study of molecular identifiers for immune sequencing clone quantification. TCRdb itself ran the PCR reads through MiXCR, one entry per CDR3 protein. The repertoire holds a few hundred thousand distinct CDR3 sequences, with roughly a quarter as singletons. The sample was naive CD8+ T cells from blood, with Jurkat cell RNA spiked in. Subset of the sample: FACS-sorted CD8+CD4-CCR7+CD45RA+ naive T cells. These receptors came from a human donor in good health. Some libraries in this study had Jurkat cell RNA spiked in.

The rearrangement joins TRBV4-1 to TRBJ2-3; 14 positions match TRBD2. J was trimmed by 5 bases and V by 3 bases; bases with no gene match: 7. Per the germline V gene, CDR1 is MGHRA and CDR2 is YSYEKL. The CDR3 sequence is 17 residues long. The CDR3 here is CASSHRLAGGREDTQYF. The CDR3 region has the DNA TGCGCCAGCAGCCACCGACTAGCGGGGGGGCGGGAAGATACGCAGTATTTT.

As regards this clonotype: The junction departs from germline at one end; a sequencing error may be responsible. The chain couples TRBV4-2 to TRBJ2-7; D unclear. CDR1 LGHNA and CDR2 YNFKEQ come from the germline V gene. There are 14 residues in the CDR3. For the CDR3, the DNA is TGTGCCTGCAGCCAGGAGACAAGAACCTACGAGCAGTACTTC. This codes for CACSQETRTYEQYF.

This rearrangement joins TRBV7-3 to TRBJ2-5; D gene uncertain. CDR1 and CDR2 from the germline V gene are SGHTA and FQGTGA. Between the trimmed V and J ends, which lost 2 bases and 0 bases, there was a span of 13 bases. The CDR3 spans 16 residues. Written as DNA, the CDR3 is TGTGCCAGCAGCTTATCTGGAAAGCTCTACCAAGAGACCCAGTACTTC. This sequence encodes CASSLSGKLYQETQYF.

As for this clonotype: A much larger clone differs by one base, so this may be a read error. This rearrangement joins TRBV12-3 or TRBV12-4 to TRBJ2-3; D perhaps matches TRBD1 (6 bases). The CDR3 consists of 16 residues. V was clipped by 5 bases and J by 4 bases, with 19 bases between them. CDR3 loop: CASSHIIRGYADTQYF. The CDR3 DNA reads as TGTGCCAGCAGTCACATCATAAGGGGGTACGCAGATACGCAGTATTTT.

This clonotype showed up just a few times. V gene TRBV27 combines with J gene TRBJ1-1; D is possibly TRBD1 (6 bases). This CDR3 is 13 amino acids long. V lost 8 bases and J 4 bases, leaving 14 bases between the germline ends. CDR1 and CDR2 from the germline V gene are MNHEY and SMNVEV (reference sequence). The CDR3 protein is CASSLQGPTEAFF. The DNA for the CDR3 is TGTGCCAGCTCTTTACAGGGACCCACTGAAGCTTTCTTT.

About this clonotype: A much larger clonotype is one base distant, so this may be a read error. The CDR3 region is CASSLDRNYELYF. CDR3 coding DNA: TGCGCCAGCAGCCTGGACAGAAACTACGAGCTGTACTTC. The chain employs TRBV4-3 and TRBJ2-7; a weak D match, TRBD1 (6 bases). This CDR3 spans 13 amino acids. Germline CDR1 reads LGHNA; CDR2 reads YSLEER.

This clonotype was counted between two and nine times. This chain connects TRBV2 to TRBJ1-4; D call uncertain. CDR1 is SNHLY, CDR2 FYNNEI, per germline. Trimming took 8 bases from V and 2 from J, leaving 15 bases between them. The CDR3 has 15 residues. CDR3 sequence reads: CASCRSQETNEKLFF. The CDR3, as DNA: TGTGCCAGCTGTAGATCTCAAGAGACTAATGAAAAACTGTTTTTT.

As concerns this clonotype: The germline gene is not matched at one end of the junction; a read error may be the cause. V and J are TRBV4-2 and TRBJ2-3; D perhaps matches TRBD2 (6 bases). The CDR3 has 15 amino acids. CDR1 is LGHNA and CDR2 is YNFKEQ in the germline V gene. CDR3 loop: CASNQASEGTATQYF. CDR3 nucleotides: TGTGCCAGCAACCAAGCCTCGGAGGGCACAGCTACGCAGTATTTT.

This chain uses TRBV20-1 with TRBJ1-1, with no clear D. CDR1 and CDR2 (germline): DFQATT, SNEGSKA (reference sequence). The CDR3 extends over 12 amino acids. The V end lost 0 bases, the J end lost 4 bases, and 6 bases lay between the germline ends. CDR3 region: CSARELSTEAFF. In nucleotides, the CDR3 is TGCAGTGCTAGAGAATTAAGCACTGAAGCTTTCTTT.

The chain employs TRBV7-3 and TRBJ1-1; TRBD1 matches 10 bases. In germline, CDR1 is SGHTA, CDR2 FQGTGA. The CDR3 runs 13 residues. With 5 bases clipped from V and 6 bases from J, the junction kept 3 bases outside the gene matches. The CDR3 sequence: CASSMTGGSEAFF. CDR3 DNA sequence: TGTGCCAGCAGCATGACAGGGGGCTCTGAAGCTTTCTTT.

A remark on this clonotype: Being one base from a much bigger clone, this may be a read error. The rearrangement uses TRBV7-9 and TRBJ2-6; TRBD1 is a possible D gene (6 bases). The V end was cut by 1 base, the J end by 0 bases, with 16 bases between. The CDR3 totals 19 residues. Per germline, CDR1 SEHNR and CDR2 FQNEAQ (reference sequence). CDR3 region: CASSLVRAGAYSGANVLTF. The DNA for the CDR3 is TGTGCCAGCAGCTTAGTTCGTGCAGGGGCTTACTCTGGGGCCAACGTCCTGACTTTC.

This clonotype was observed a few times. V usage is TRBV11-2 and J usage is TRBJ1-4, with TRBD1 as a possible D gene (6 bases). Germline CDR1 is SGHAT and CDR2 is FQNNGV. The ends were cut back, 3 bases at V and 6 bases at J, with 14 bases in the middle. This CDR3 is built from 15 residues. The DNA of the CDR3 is TGTGCCAGCAGCTTTATGGGGGGCGCGGATGAAAAACTGTTTTTT. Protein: CASSFMGGADEKLFF.

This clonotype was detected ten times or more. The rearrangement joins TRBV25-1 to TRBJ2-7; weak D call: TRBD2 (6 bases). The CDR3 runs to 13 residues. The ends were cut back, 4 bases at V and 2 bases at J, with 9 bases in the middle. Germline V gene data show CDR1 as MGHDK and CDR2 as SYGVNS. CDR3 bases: TGTGCCAGCAGTGTCTGGGGGGCCTACGAGCAGTACTTC. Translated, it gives CASSVWGAYEQYF.

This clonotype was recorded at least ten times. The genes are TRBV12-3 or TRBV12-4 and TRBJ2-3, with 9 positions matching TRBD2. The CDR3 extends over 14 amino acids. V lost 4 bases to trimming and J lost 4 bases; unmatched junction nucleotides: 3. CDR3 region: CASSSAGGPDTQYF. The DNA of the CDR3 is TGTGCCAGCAGTTCGGCGGGGGGGCCAGATACGCAGTATTTT.

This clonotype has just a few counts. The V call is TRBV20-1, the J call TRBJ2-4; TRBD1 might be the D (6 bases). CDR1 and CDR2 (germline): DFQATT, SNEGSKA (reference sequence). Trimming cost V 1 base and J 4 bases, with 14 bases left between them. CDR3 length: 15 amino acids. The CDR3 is CSARAGAEPKNIQYF. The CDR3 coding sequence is TGCAGTGCTAGAGCAGGGGCCGAACCTAAAAACATTCAGTACTTC.

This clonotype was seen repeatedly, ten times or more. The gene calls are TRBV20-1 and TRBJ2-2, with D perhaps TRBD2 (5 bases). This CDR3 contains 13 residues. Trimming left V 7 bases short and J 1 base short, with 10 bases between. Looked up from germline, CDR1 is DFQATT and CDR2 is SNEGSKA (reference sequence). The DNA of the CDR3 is TGCAGTGTCGCCACTAGGAACACCGGGGAGCTGTTTTTT. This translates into CSVATRNTGELFF.

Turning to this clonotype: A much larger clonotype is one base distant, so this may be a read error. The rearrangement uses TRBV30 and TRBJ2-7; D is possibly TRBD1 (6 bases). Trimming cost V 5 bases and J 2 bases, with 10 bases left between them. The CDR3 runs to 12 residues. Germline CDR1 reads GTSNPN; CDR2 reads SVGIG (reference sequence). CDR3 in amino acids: CAWGTGTYEQYF. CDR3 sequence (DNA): TGTGCCTGGGGTACAGGGACCTACGAGCAGTACTTC.

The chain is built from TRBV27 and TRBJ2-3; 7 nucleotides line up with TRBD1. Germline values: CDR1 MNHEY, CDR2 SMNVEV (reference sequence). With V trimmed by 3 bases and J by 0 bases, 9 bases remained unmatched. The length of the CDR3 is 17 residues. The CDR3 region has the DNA TGTGCCAGCAGTTTCACCCACCGGGACAGTAGCACAGATACGCAGTATTTT. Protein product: CASSFTHRDSSTDTQYF.

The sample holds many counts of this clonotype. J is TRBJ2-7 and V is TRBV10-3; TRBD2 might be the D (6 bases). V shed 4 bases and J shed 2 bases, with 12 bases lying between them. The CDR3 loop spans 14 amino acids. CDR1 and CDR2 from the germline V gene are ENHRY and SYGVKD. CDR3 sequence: CAISGAGSPYEQYF. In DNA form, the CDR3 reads TGTGCCATCAGTGGAGCCGGGAGCCCCTACGAGCAGTACTTC.

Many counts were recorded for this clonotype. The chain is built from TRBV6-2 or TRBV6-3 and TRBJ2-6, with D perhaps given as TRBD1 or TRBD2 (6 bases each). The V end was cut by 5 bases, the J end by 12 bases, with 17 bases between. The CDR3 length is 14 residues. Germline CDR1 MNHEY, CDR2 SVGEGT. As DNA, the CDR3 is TGTGCCAGCAGTCCAAAAGGGGGGCTATTCGTCCTGACTTTC. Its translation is CASSPKGGLFVLTF.

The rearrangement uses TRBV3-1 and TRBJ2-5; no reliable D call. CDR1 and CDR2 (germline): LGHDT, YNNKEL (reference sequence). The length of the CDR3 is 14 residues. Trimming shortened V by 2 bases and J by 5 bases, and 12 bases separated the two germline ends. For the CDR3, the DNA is TGTGCCAGCAGCCAACAGTCCGTCCCGGAGACCCAGTACTTC. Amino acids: CASSQQSVPETQYF.

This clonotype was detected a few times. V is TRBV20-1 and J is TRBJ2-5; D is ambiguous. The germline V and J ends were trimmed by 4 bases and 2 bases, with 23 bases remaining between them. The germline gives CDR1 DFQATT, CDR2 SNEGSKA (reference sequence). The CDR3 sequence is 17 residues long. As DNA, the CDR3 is TGCAGTGCTATATTCCTCGTAAACTCCTTGTCTCAAGAGACCCAGTACTTC. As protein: CSAIFLVNSLSQETQYF.

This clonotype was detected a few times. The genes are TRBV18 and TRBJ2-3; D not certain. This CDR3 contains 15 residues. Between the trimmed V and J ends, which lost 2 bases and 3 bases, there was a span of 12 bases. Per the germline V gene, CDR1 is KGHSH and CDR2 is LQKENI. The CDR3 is CASSPILKGTDTQYF. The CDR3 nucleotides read TGTGCCAGCTCACCAATTCTTAAAGGGACAGATACGCAGTATTTT. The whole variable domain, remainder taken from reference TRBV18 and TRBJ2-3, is NAGVMQNPRHLVRRRGQEARLRCSPMKGHSHVYWYRQLPEEGLKFMVYLQKENIIDESGMPKERFSAEFPKEGPSILRIQQVVRGDSAAYFCASSPILKGTDTQYFGPGTRLTVL.

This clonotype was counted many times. The CDR3: CATSDMSGYNEQFF. The CDR3 coding sequence is TGTGCCACCAGTGATATGTCAGGATACAATGAGCAGTTCTTC. The chain joins TRBV24-1 to TRBJ2-1; D is unresolved. V lost 3 bases and J lost 4, with 9 bases in between. This CDR3 has 14 amino acids. Germline V gives CDR1 KGHDR, CDR2 SFDVKD.

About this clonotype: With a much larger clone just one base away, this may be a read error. The CDR3 nucleotides read TGCAGCGTCCAAGCGAAGGGACGGTCTTTCTTT. This sequence encodes CSVQAKGRSFF. The chain links TRBV29-1 to TRBJ1-1, with D maybe TRBD1 (5 bases). This CDR3 contains 11 residues. CDR1 SQVTM and CDR2 ANQGSEA come from the germline V gene. Trimming took off 6 bases at V and 12 bases at J, with 17 bases between the two ends.

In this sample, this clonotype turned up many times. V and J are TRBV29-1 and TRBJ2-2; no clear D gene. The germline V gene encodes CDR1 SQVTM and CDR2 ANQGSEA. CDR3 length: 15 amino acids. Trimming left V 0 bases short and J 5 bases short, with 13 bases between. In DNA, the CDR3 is TGCAGCGTTGAAGATCTTTACGGGCTGACCGGGGAGCTGTTTTTT. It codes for CSVEDLYGLTGELFF.

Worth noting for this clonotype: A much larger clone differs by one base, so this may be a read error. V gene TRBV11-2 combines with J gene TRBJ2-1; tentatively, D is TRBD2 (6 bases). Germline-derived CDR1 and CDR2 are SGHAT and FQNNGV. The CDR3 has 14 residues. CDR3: CACSLGTLTHEQFF. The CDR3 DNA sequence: TGTGCCTGCAGCTTAGGGACTCTAACTCATGAGCAGTTCTTC. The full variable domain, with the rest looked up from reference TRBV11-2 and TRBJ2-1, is EAGVAQSPRYKIIEKRQSVAFWCNPISGHATLYWYQQILGQGPKLLIQFQNNGVVDDSQLPKDRFSAERLKGVDSTLKIQPAKLEDSAVYLCACSLGTLTHEQFFGPGTRLTVL.

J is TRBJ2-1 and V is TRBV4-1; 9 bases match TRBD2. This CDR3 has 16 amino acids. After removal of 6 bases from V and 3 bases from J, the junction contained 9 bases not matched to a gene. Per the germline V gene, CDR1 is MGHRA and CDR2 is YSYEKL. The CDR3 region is CASRPTGLASYNEQFF. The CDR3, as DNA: TGCGCCAGCAGACCCACTGGACTAGCGAGCTACAATGAGCAGTTCTTC.

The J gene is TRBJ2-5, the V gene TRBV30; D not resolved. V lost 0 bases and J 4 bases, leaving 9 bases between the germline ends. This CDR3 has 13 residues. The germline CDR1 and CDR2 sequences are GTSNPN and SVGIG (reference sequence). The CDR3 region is CAWSVLWRETQYF. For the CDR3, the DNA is TGTGCCTGGAGTGTATTGTGGCGAGAGACCCAGTACTTC.

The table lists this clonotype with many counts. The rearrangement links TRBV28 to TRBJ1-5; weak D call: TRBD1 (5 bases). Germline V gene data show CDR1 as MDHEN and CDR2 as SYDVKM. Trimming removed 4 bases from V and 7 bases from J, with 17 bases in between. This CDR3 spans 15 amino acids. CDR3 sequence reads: CASSSLLRVLQPQHF. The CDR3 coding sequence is TGTGCCAGCAGTTCCCTCCTCAGGGTTTTGCAGCCCCAGCATTTT.

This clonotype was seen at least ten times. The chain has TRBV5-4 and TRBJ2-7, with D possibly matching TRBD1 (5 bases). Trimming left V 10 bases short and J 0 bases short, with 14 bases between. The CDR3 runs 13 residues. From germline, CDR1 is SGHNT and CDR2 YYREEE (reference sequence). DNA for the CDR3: TGTGCCGCCGGGCAGGGCCCCTCCTACGAGCAGTACTTC. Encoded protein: CAAGQGPSYEQYF.